Following are 5 T cell receptor beta chains from one sample sequenced in a study of PD-1 blockade in mismatch repair-deficient tumors. Profiling relied on immunoSEQ multiplex PCR, and the TCRdb table lists in-frame clones only, not all of them. Here the sample spans some 97,000 clones, 65% to 85% being singletons. The sample consisted of peripheral blood, taken roughly eight months after starting pembrolizumab. Receptor source: an adult with mismatch repair-deficient cancer.

This chain uses TRBV5-1 with TRBJ1-1; D call uncertain. V was shortened by 0 bases and J by 4 bases, with 10 bases between the two germline ends. Looked up from germline, CDR1 is SGHRS and CDR2 is YFSETQ. This CDR3 comprises 14 residues. CDR3 sequence (DNA): TGCGCCAGCAGCTTGGGCTTGCAAACCACTGAAGCTTTCTTT. Amino acid sequence: CASSLGLQTTEAFF.

This clone was detected a few times. V gene TRBV19 combines with J gene TRBJ1-5; no clear D. Looked up from germline, CDR1 is LNHDA and CDR2 is SQIVND (reference sequence). V lost 9 bases and J lost 2, with 8 bases in between. CDR3 length equals 12 residues. The CDR3 region is CASSRGNQPQHF. In nucleotides, the CDR3 is TGTGCCAGCAGCCGAGGCAATCAGCCCCAGCATTTT.

This chain joins TRBV18 and TRBJ2-1; D is unresolved. The CDR3 is 15 amino acids. Germline CDR1 reads KGHSH; CDR2 reads LQKENI. V dropped 2 bases and J dropped 1 base, with 9 bases sitting between them. CDR3 residues: CASSPALLSYNEQFF. The CDR3 DNA follows: TGTGCCAGCTCACCAGCTTTACTTTCCTACAATGAGCAGTTCTTC.

Concerning this clone itself: One junction end does not reproduce the germline sequence, and a read error may be involved. J is TRBJ1-5 and V is TRBV5-6, with D perhaps TRBD1 (5 bases). CDR3 length equals 15 residues. Germline V gene data show CDR1 as SGHDT and CDR2 as YYEEEE. CDR3 protein: CASSFNQGSTQPQHF. The DNA for the CDR3 is TGTGCCAGCAGCTTTAATCAGGGTAGCACTCAGCCCCAGCATTTT.

This clone was detected ten times or more. V is TRBV6-4 and J is TRBJ2-7; 10 nucleotides align to TRBD2. V lost 3 bases to trimming and J lost 5 bases; unmatched junction nucleotides: 7. CDR1 is MRHNA, CDR2 SNTAGT, per germline. The CDR3 has 15 residues. The CDR3 DNA follows: TGTGCCAGCAGTGAATCAGCGGGAGGGCCAGACGAGCAGTACTTC. Protein: CASSESAGGPDEQYF.